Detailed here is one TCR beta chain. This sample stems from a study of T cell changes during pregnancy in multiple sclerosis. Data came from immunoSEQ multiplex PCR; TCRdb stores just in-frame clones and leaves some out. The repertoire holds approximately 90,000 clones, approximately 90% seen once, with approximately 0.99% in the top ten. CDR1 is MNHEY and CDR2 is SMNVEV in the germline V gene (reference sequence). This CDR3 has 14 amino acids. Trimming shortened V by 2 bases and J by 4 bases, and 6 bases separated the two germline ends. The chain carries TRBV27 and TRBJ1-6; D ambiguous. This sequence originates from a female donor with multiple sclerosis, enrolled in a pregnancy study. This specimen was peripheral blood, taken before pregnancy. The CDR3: CASSLKRYNSPLHF. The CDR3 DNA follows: TGTGCCAGCAGTTTAAAGCGGTATAATTCACCCCTCCACTTT.